This passage covers 17 T cell receptor beta chains from one sample sequenced in a study of shared clonotypes between healthy human individuals. Profiling relied on immunoSEQ multiplex PCR, and the TCRdb table lists in-frame clones only, not all of them. The data contain approximately 2,000,000 clones, about 93% of them singletons. CD8 cells regarded as naive lacked CD45RO, were positively chosen for CCR7, and omitted terminally differentiated effector memory CD45RA+ cells. Sequenced input: naive CD8+ T cells from PBMCs. Source of these receptors: a young man in good health. Some clones in this sample may be carry-over from other donors' samples.

The chain combines TRBV13 with TRBJ2-7; maybe TRBD2 (6 bases). From germline, CDR1 is PRHDT and CDR2 FYEKMQ (reference sequence). The V end was cut by 3 bases, the J end by 4 bases, with 10 bases between. This CDR3 region has 13 residues. The CDR3 bases are TGTGCCAGCAGCTTTGGGCGGGGTTACGAGCAGTACTTC. As protein: CASSFGRGYEQYF.

This chain links TRBV28 with TRBJ2-5; TRBD1 is a possible D gene (5 bases). Looked up from germline, CDR1 is MDHEN and CDR2 is SYDVKM. The germline V and J ends were trimmed by 3 bases and 2 bases, with 19 bases remaining between them. CDR3 length: 17 amino acids. The CDR3 reads CASSLGFTGGHQETQYF. CDR3 sequence (DNA): TGTGCCAGCAGTTTGGGGTTCACAGGCGGACATCAAGAGACCCAGTACTTC.

About this clone itself: This specimen includes other DNA sequences encoding the same CDR3. The chain joins TRBV20-1 to TRBJ1-2, with D uncertain. Germline-derived CDR1 and CDR2 are DFQATT and SNEGSKA (reference sequence). Trimming left V 6 bases short and J 4 bases short, with 6 bases between. The CDR3 extends over 10 amino acids. The CDR3 bases are TGCAGTGCCCGCGGCTATGGCTACACCTTC. This translates into CSARGYGYTF.

The V gene is TRBV9, the J gene TRBJ1-2; no reliable D call. This CDR3 is 12 amino acids long. CDR1 is SGDLS, CDR2 YYNGEE, per germline. V lost 3 bases and J lost 4, with 7 bases in between. CDR3 DNA sequence: TGTGCCAGCAGCGGGTCCCTCTATGGCTACACCTTC. Translation: CASSGSLYGYTF.

This clone was counted a single time. The chain links TRBV2 to TRBJ2-7; tentatively, D is TRBD1 (6 bases). CDR3 length: 12 amino acids. Germline V gene data show CDR1 as SNHLY and CDR2 as FYNNEI. Deletions cut 10 bases from V and 3 bases from J, with 13 bases between. This CDR3 reads CATQGARYEQYF. CDR3 nucleotides: TGTGCCACACAGGGAGCCCGCTACGAGCAGTACTTC.

This sequence joins TRBV5-1 and TRBJ1-6, with 7 bases that match TRBD1. Germline CDR1 reads SGHRS; CDR2 reads YFSETQ. Trimming removed 3 bases from V and 10 bases from J; junction bases left unmatched: 7. The CDR3 sequence is 14 residues long. This chain's CDR3 is CASSSVDRDSPLHF. The CDR3 DNA sequence: TGCGCCAGCAGCTCTGTCGACAGGGACTCACCCCTCCACTTT.

The rearrangement joins TRBV5-4 to TRBJ2-1, with D tentatively TRBD1 (6 bases). The V end was cut by 2 bases, the J end by 8 bases, with 8 bases between. The length of the CDR3 is 12 residues. Germline V gene sequence: CDR1 SGHNT, CDR2 YYREEE (reference sequence). The CDR3 region has the DNA TGTGCCAGCAGCTTACACAGGGATGAGCAGTTCTTC. Its protein is CASSLHRDEQFF. Looking up the rest from reference TRBV5-4 and TRBJ2-1 gives the full variable domain: ETGVTQSPTHLIKTRGQQVTLRCSSQSGHNTVSWYQQALGQGPQFIFQYYREEENGRGNFPPRFSGLQFPNYSSELNVNALELDDSALYLCASSLHRDEQFFGPGTRLTVL.

As regards this clone: Within the sample, other DNA sequences also encode this same CDR3. The V call is TRBV29-1, the J call TRBJ2-5, with D possibly called TRBD1 or TRBD2 (5 bases each). CDR1 is SQVTM, CDR2 ANQGSEA, per germline. The V end was cut by 4 bases, the J end by 4 bases, with 10 bases between. This CDR3 contains 12 residues. CDR3 loop: CSVGGGGETQYF. Written as DNA, the CDR3 is TGCAGCGTTGGGGGTGGGGGAGAGACCCAGTACTTC. The full variable domain, rest sourced from reference TRBV29-1 and TRBJ2-5, is SAVISQKPSRDICQRGTSLTIQCQVDSQVTMMFWYRQQPGQSLTLIATANQGSEATYESGFVIDKFPISRPNLTFSTLTVSNMSPEDSSIYLCSVGGGGETQYFGPGTRLLVL.

The V and J genes are TRBV15 and TRBJ2-7; D unclear. The CDR3 totals 12 residues. The germline V gene has CDR1 LNHNV and CDR2 YYDKDF (reference sequence). V lost 8 bases to trimming and J lost 2 bases, with 10 bases between them. The CDR3 sequence: CATGRTTYEQYF. DNA of the CDR3: TGTGCCACCGGGCGAACCACCTACGAGCAGTACTTC.

The chain recombines TRBV27 with TRBJ1-2; D gene ambiguous. The CDR3 spans 16 residues. From germline, CDR1 is MNHEY and CDR2 SMNVEV (reference sequence). Trimming cost V 3 bases and J 1 base, with 15 bases left between them. CDR3 protein: CASSFLPRHLNYGYTF. In nucleotides, the CDR3 is TGTGCCAGCAGTTTCCTTCCCAGACACCTTAACTATGGCTACACCTTC.

This clone appeared a single time. The chain employs TRBV7-3 and TRBJ2-6; TRBD1 agrees at 11 bases. With V trimmed by 2 bases and J by 0 bases, 9 bases remained unmatched. Germline CDR1 and CDR2: SGHTA and FQGTGA. The CDR3 is 20 amino acids. The CDR3 coding sequence is TGTGCCAGCAGCTTACCGGGACAGGGGGTCTTGGACTCTGGGGCCAACGTCCTGACTTTC. This gives the protein CASSLPGQGVLDSGANVLTF.

The chain employs TRBV28 and TRBJ2-7, with D possibly TRBD2 on 6 matching bases. Trimming removed 6 bases from V and 0 bases from J, with 15 bases in between. Germline loops: CDR1 MDHEN, CDR2 SYDVKM. This CDR3 region has 15 residues. The CDR3 region has the DNA TGTGCCAGCAGGGAAGGAGCGGGCTTCTCCTACGAGCAGTACTTC. It translates to CASREGAGFSYEQYF. Combining the CDR3 with reference TRBV28 and TRBJ2-7 gives the whole variable domain DVKVTQSSRYLVKRTGEKVFLECVQDMDHENMFWYRQDPGLGLRLIYFSYDVKMKEKGDIPEGYSVSREKKERFSLILESASTNQTSMYLCASREGAGFSYEQYFGPGTRLTVT.

This chain connects TRBV7-8 to TRBJ2-3; unclear D gene. The CDR3 contains 12 residues. V was pared by 1 base and J by 7 bases, with 6 bases between. Per germline, CDR1 SGHVS and CDR2 FQNEAQ. The CDR3 is CASSLVENTQYF. The CDR3 coding sequence is TGTGCCAGCAGCTTAGTGGAGAATACGCAGTATTTT.

A few counts support this clone. The chain has TRBV27 and TRBJ2-5, with a weak D call TRBD2 (5 bases). The CDR3 covers 13 residues. CDR1 is MNHEY and CDR2 is SMNVEV in the germline V gene (reference sequence). The V and J ends lost 5 bases and 2 bases respectively, with 9 bases between them. The CDR3 spells CASSPSGQETQYF. The CDR3 DNA reads TGTGCCAGCAGTCCCTCGGGGCAAGAGACCCAGTACTTC.

V usage is TRBV4-1 and J usage is TRBJ1-4; TRBD1 matches at 9 bases. After removal of 5 bases from V and 3 bases from J, the junction contained 10 bases not matched to a gene. The CDR3 has 17 residues. Germline V gene data show CDR1 as MGHRA and CDR2 as YSYEKL. CDR3 amino acids: CASSTTGGFIANEKLFF. In nucleotides, the CDR3 is TGCGCCAGCAGCACAACAGGGGGCTTTATAGCTAATGAAAAACTGTTTTTT.

This sequence joins TRBV7-9 and TRBJ2-1, with 7 bases aligning to TRBD2. CDR1 and CDR2 from the germline V gene are SEHNR and FQNEAQ (reference sequence). The CDR3 totals 15 residues. V shed 6 bases and J 1 base; nucleotides not matched to a gene: 6. The CDR3 DNA reads TGTGCCAGCAGGCCAGGAGCGGGATCCTACAATGAGCAGTTCTTC. The encoded protein is CASRPGAGSYNEQFF.

This clone came up a few times. V and J are TRBV11-2 and TRBJ2-5; D not resolved. The V gene lost 1 base and the J gene lost 3 bases, with 6 bases spanning the gap. Germline CDR1 reads SGHAT; CDR2 reads FQNNGV. The CDR3 length is 13 residues. CDR3 protein: CASSLGAEETQYF. CDR3 sequence (DNA): TGTGCCAGCAGCTTAGGGGCAGAAGAGACCCAGTACTTC.